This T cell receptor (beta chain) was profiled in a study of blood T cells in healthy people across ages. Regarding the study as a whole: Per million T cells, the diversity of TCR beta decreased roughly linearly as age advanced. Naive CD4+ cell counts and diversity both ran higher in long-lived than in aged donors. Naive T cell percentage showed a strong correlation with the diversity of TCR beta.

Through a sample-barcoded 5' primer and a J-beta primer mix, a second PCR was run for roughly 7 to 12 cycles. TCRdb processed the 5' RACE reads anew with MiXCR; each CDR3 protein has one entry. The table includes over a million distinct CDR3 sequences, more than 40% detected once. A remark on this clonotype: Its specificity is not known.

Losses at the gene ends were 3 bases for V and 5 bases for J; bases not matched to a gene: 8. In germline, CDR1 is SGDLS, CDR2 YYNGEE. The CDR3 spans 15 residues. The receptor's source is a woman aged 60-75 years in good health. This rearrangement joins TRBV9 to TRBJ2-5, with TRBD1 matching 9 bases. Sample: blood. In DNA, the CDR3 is TGTGCCAGCAGCGCGACCGGGACAGGGAAGGAGACCCAGTACTTC. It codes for CASSATGTGKETQYF.